This TCR beta chain was identified during a study of shared clonotypes between healthy human individuals. The CDR3 length is 15 residues. V shed 2 bases and J 6 bases; nucleotides not matched to a gene: 10. CDR1 is MNHEY and CDR2 is SMNVEV in the germline V gene (reference sequence). Sorted-subset replicate PCR reactions contained approximately 190 ng DNA, corresponding to about 30,000 T cell genomes. TCRdb's copy holds only in-frame clones and misses some; the assay was immunoSEQ multiplex PCR. The sample has some 500,000 clones, 90% to 97% seen once. CD45RA-negative memory and CD45RA+ naive subsets were split from the CD4+ cells.

The rearrangement links TRBV27 to TRBJ2-7, with TRBD2 matching 7 bases. The sequencing sample was made of naive CD4+ T cells sorted from blood. The subset here: CD45RA+ positively selected. This TCR was sampled from a woman between 25 and 40 years old in good health. CDR3 sequence: CASSLSRGGRGEQYF. The CDR3 DNA sequence: TGTGCCAGCAGTTTAAGCCGCGGGGGTCGGGGCGAGCAGTACTTC.